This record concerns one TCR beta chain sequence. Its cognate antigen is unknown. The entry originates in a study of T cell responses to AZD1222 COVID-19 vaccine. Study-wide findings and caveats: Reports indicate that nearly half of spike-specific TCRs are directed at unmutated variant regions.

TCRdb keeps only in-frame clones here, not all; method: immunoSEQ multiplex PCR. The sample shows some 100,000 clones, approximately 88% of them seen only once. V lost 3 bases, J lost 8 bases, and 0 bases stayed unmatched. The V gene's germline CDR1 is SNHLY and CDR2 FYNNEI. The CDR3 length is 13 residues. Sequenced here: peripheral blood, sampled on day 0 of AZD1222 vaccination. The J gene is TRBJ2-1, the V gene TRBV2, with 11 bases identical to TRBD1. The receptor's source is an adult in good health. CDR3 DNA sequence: TGTGCCAGCAGTGAGGACAGGGGGCATGAGCAGTTCTTC. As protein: CASSEDRGHEQFF.